Listed below are T cell receptor beta chains from one sample, sequenced in a study of early T cells in non-severe SARS-CoV-2 infection. TCRdb itself ran the 5' RACE reads through MiXCR, one entry per CDR3 protein. The table includes roughly 65,000 distinct CDR3 sequences, roughly a tenth detected once. The sequencing input was whole blood. The origin of the receptors is an adult who was a healthcare worker with PCR-confirmed SARS-CoV-2 infection or an uninfected control (not recorded which). The CDR3 runs from the conserved cysteine through the conserved F or W. The D gene is left open where the match is weak. Part of the rows lack a size; the others show once, few, many or a class for expanded clones.

NA,TRBV28,TRBJ1-1,few,CASRFQGSTEAFF,TGTGCCAGCAGGTTTCAGGGGTCCACTGAAGCTTTCTTT
TRBD2,TRBV4-1,TRBJ2-4,NA,CASSQGRASGGKNIQYF,TGCGCCAGCAGCCAGGGTAGGGCTAGCGGCGGCAAAAACATTCAGTACTTC
TRBD2,TRBV4-3,TRBJ2-3,NA,CASSQDLAGGPDTQYF,TGCGCCAGCAGCCAAGATCTAGCGGGAGGGCCAGATACGCAGTATTTT
TRBD2,TRBV9,TRBJ2-7,NA,CASSAQWREGRKYF,TGTGCCAGCAGCGCCCAGTGGCGGGAGGGCCGGAAGTACTTC
NA,TRBV7-2,TRBJ2-5,many,CASSLAGQTQYF,TGTGCCAGCAGCTTAGCCGGCCAGACCCAGTACTTC
NA,TRBV27,TRBJ2-3,NA,CASRLTTNQNGASTDTQYF,TGTGCCAGCAGGCTAACCACGAATCAAAACGGTGCTAGCACAGATACGCAGTATTTT
NA,TRBV11-2,TRBJ1-1,many,CASSLGAATVEAFF,TGTGCCAGCAGCTTAGGAGCGGCTACAGTTGAAGCTTTCTTT
NA,TRBV9,TRBJ2-2,few,CASSVTGVGELFF,TGTGCCAGCAGCGTGACGGGGGTCGGGGAGCTGTTTTTT
NA,TRBV9,TRBJ1-1,few,CASSVDAGSVTEAFF,TGTGCCAGCAGCGTAGACGCAGGGTCTGTCACTGAAGCTTTCTTT
NA,TRBV13,TRBJ2-5,NA,CASSLGLAIQETQYF,TGTGCCAGCAGCTTAGGCCTTGCCATCCAAGAGACCCAGTACTTC
NA,TRBV2,TRBJ2-3,many,CASTQRLFDTDTQYF,TGTGCCAGCACCCAAAGGCTATTCGATACAGATACGCAGTATTTT
NA,TRBV5-1,TRBJ2-7,NA,CASSLSGPGEQYF,TGCGCCAGCAGCTTGTCAGGGCCGGGCGAGCAGTACTTC
TRBD2,TRBV28,TRBJ2-7,once,CASSFIGLAVWEQYF,TGTGCCAGCAGTTTTATAGGACTAGCGGTTTGGGAGCAGTACTTC
TRBD2,TRBV5-4,TRBJ2-3,few,CASRPSGSTDTQYF,TGTGCCAGCAGACCTAGCGGGAGCACAGATACGCAGTATTTT
NA,TRBV6-1,TRBJ2-7,few,CASSELGRRRQYF,TGTGCCAGCAGTGAACTAGGGCGACGGCGGCAGTACTTC
NA,TRBV12-3/TRBV12-4,TRBJ2-1,NA,CASSLAFDEQFF,TGTGCCAGCAGTTTAGCATTCGATGAGCAGTTCTTC
TRBD2,TRBV30,TRBJ2-1,few,CASLADSYNEQFF,TGTGCCTCGCTAGCGGACTCCTACAATGAGCAGTTCTTC
NA,TRBV5-1,TRBJ2-2,once,CASSLETPNTGELFF,TGTGCCAGCAGCTTGGAGACCCCGAACACCGGGGAGCTGTTTTTT
TRBD2,TRBV28,TRBJ2-2,few,CASVRAQFLAGASGELFF,TGTGCCAGCGTACGGGCCCAGTTTTTAGCGGGAGCGTCCGGGGAGCTGTTTTTT
TRBD1,TRBV11-2,TRBJ2-3,many,CASTRQGIDTQYF,TGTGCCAGCACTCGACAGGGTATAGATACGCAGTATTTT
NA,TRBV9,TRBJ2-2,NA,CASSRRIESHTGELFF,TGTGCCAGCAGCAGGCGCATTGAATCTCACACCGGGGAGCTGTTTTTT
NA,TRBV20-1,TRBJ2-7,NA,CSARDLRGEQYF,TGCAGTGCTAGAGACCTCCGGGGGGAGCAGTACTTC
NA,TRBV6-5,TRBJ2-7,many,CASSSERHEQYF,TGTGCCAGCAGTTCCGAACGGCACGAGCAGTACTTC
NA,TRBV6-1,TRBJ2-6,NA,CASTSGQSGANVLTF,TGTGCCAGCACATCCGGACAGTCTGGGGCCAACGTCCTGACTTTC
TRBD2,TRBV7-8,TRBJ2-1,NA,CASSLEPGLGFNEQFF,TGTGCCAGCAGCTTAGAGCCGGGACTAGGATTCAATGAGCAGTTCTTC
NA,TRBV20-1,TRBJ2-7,NA,CSARTGSEQYF,TGCAGTGCTAGAACGGGGTCCGAGCAGTACTTC
NA,TRBV15,TRBJ1-2,NA,CATSTWGPPNYGYTF,TGTGCCACCAGTACCTGGGGGCCTCCTAACTATGGCTACACCTTC
TRBD1,TRBV24-1,TRBJ2-2,many,CATGGSTGELFF,TGTGCCACAGGGGGCTCCACCGGGGAGCTGTTTTTT
TRBD2,TRBV10-3,TRBJ2-1,NA,CAISVAGAENEQFF,TGTGCCATCAGCGTAGCGGGAGCAGAGAATGAGCAGTTCTTC
NA,TRBV12-3/TRBV12-4,TRBJ2-7,NA,CASSFGASKGDYEQYF,TGTGCCAGCAGTTTTGGTGCCTCAAAGGGAGACTACGAGCAGTACTTC
NA,TRBV29-1,TRBJ2-2,NA,CSVSGGTGELFF,TGCAGCGTTTCCGGGGGAACCGGGGAGCTGTTTTTT
NA,TRBV7-6,TRBJ1-1,many,CASSPGGIGTEAFF,TGTGCCAGCAGCCCAGGTGGTATCGGCACTGAAGCTTTCTTT
TRBD1,TRBV20-1,TRBJ2-1,many,CSARDLRNRGDNEQFF,TGCAGTGCTAGAGATCTTCGCAACAGGGGGGACAATGAGCAGTTCTTC
NA,TRBV28,TRBJ2-3,medium-sized,CASSQGRNTQYF,TGTGCCAGCAGCCAAGGGCGGAATACGCAGTATTTT
NA,TRBV5-1,TRBJ1-5,many,CASSLGQHSNQPQHF,TGCGCCAGCAGCTTGGGACAGCATAGCAATCAGCCCCAGCATTTT
NA,TRBV6-1,TRBJ1-5,NA,CASSEGRAENQPQHF,TGTGCCAGCAGTGAAGGCCGGGCCGAAAATCAGCCCCAGCATTTT
NA,TRBV4-3,TRBJ2-3,NA,CASSQGLDGTDTQYF,TGCGCCAGCAGCCAAGGGCTCGACGGCACAGATACGCAGTATTTT
TRBD2,TRBV20-1,TRBJ2-5,many,CSAPPAAGGETQYF,TGCAGTGCCCCTCCCGCCGCGGGAGGGGAGACCCAGTACTTC
NA,TRBV7-6,TRBJ2-2,NA,CASSLRRRGSGELFF,TGTGCCAGCAGCCTCCGGCGTCGGGGGTCCGGGGAGCTGTTTTTT
TRBD1,TRBV28,TRBJ2-7,many,CASSTTGQGVSYEQYF,TGTGCCAGCAGTACCACGGGACAGGGGGTATCATACGAGCAGTACTTC
NA,TRBV18,TRBJ2-7,medium-sized,CASSPPASGPLNEQYF,TGTGCCAGCTCACCACCAGCATCGGGACCCCTCAACGAGCAGTACTTC
TRBD2,TRBV6-2/TRBV6-3,TRBJ2-5,many,CASSQSGIGETQYF,TGTGCCAGCAGTCAAAGCGGGATAGGAGAGACCCAGTACTTC
NA,TRBV4-1,TRBJ1-5,NA,CASSQEGGNQPQHF,TGCGCCAGCAGCCAAGAAGGGGGGAATCAGCCCCAGCATTTT
NA,TRBV6-2/TRBV6-3,TRBJ2-1,few,CASRKTYNEQFF,TGTGCCAGCAGGAAAACCTACAATGAGCAGTTCTTC
NA,TRBV12-3/TRBV12-4,TRBJ2-1,NA,CASTHGGGNEQFF,TGTGCCAGCACCCATGGGGGCGGGAATGAGCAGTTCTTC
NA,TRBV28,TRBJ1-3,few,CAGSRGFRSGNTIYF,TGTGCCGGCAGTCGAGGGTTCCGCTCTGGAAACACCATATATTTT
TRBD2,TRBV24-1,TRBJ2-3,few,CATSDEGLAPDTQYF,TGTGCCACCAGTGATGAGGGACTAGCGCCAGATACGCAGTATTTT
NA,TRBV2,TRBJ2-1,few,CASSAGRNLYNEQFF,TGTGCCAGCTCCGCCGGACGGAACCTCTACAATGAGCAGTTCTTC
NA,TRBV5-8,TRBJ2-4,NA,CASSPPGRFKNIQYF,TGTGCCAGCAGTCCCCCGGGGAGGTTCAAAAACATTCAGTACTTC
NA,TRBV20-1,TRBJ1-1,NA,CSASGTNTEAFF,TGCAGTGCTAGTGGCACCAACACTGAAGCTTTCTTT
TRBD2,TRBV28,TRBJ2-7,NA,CASSESGSNEQYF,TGTGCCAGCAGTGAGAGCGGGAGTAACGAGCAGTACTTC
NA,TRBV5-1,TRBJ2-1,NA,CASSLARTANEQFF,TGCGCCAGCAGCTTGGCCCGGACAGCCAATGAGCAGTTCTTC
TRBD1,TRBV3-1,TRBJ1-6,NA,CASSPRTGTGGSPLHF,TGTGCCAGCAGCCCCCGAACCGGGACAGGGGGCTCACCCCTCCACTTT
NA,TRBV3-2,TRBJ2-2,NA,CASRRSLRGSCFF,NA
NA,TRBV7-2,TRBJ2-5,NA,CASSFSGIQETQYF,TGTGCCAGCAGCTTCTCGGGCATCCAAGAGACCCAGTACTTC
NA,TRBV7-3,TRBJ2-3,NA,CASSFHGATDTQYF,TGTGCCAGCAGCTTTCATGGGGCCACAGATACGCAGTATTTT
NA,TRBV7-2,TRBJ2-3,NA,CASSLGGSGYNPRTQYF,TGTGCCAGCAGCTTAGGGGGAAGCGGGTATAATCCCCGTACGCAGTATTTT